Listed below are T cell receptor beta chains from one sample, sequenced in a study of T cells expressing NK-cell markers. No DNA is given; TCRdb re-called the 5' RACE reads and lists each CDR3 protein once. Its clone listing holds approximately 380,000 distinct CDR3 sequences. Sequencing was done on a sample of blood T cells: a sorted CD56 or NKG2C T cell subset, CD4+ or CD8+ T cells, or bulk PBMC T cells (not recorded which). The receptors here all came from a man between 18 and 69 years old in good health. Both conserved end residues are part of each CDR3. Each record gives: J gene, V gene, CDR3 protein.

>TRBJ1-1|TRBV4-1
CASSQDLSRTTNTEAFF
>TRBJ2-1|TRBV6-5
CASSYSGGAGVYNEQFF
>TRBJ2-7|TRBV2
CASRQDRSSYEQYF
>TRBJ1-5|TRBV5-1
CASSSENRGSNQPQHF
>TRBJ1-2|TRBV20-1
CSAPTQAGVRGYGYTF
>TRBJ2-1|TRBV20-1
CSAKQGTGEQFF
>TRBJ1-4|TRBV6-2/TRBV6-3
CASSSPERTNEKLFF
>TRBJ2-7|TRBV4-1
CASSQLFASISYEQYF
>TRBJ2-7|TRBV6-1
CASRAGTGGPISYEQYF
>TRBJ2-3|TRBV10-3
CAISVGGASTDTQYF
>TRBJ2-3|TRBV6-1
CASSVWGLQLTDTQYF
>TRBJ2-1|TRBV19
CASTPSGGYSYNEQFF
>TRBJ2-6|TRBV19
CASISAGRFLAGANVLTF
>TRBJ1-2|TRBV29-1
CSVVVRGAGYGYTF
>TRBJ1-1|TRBV15
CATSRDRGPYEAFF
>TRBJ1-1|TRBV6-1
CASSPNYAPTAEAFF
>TRBJ1-2|TRBV28
CASILGQGGKGYTF
>TRBJ2-1|TRBV7-8
CASRPGQGPRNEQFF
>TRBJ2-7|TRBV20-1
CSAIRAGDEQYF
>TRBJ2-7|TRBV5-1
CASSLALAGSSEQYF
>TRBJ2-1|TRBV24-1
CATSAPAQGPKHEQSF
>TRBJ2-7|TRBV12-3/TRBV12-4
CASSPIGGLSYEQYF
>TRBJ2-7|TRBV12-3/TRBV12-4
CASSLTGGRTSYEQYF
>TRBJ2-1|TRBV20-1
CSASQNSNKQFF
>TRBJ1-1|TRBV7-3
CASSPRRGTEAFF
>TRBJ2-3|TRBV6-1
CASARSPEGTDTQYF
>TRBJ2-6|TRBV5-6
CASSFKHSGANVLTF
>TRBJ2-3|TRBV5-1
CASSLVLSTGDTQYF
>TRBJ2-1|TRBV6-1
CASSKTSGGAGNEQFF
>TRBJ2-3|TRBV2
CASSLGLAGSAGTQYF
>TRBJ1-5|TRBV27
CASSPEVGGLRQPQHF
>TRBJ2-1|TRBV6-5
CASTVGTGQLFF
>TRBJ2-7|TRBV24-1
CAKPGQGSHEQYF
>TRBJ2-2|TRBV4-2
CASSQDPTLSTGELFF
>TRBJ1-1|TRBV5-5
CASSAGQLGAFF
>TRBJ1-2|TRBV29-1
CSVPMIGTARGRVYGYTF
>TRBJ2-6|TRBV6-5
CASSSRDRVSGANVLTF
>TRBJ2-5|TRBV5-1
CASSLDTTGYETQYF
>TRBJ2-7|TRBV20-1
CSARAGGFYEQYF
>TRBJ1-2|TRBV12-3/TRBV12-4
CASSSQGYGYTF
>TRBJ1-4|TRBV4-1
CASSQDRGTAGEKLFF
>TRBJ2-2|TRBV19
CASSITGATMTGELFF
>TRBJ2-5|TRBV12-3/TRBV12-4
CASSSRTETQYF
>TRBJ2-7|TRBV20-1
CSAREGGPAEQYF
>TRBJ2-2|TRBV12-3/TRBV12-4
CASSPTSGRTGELFF